One sample yielded the 14 T cell receptor beta chains listed below, sequenced in a study of blood T cells in healthy people across ages. Primers used in a second PCR of roughly 6 to 12 cycles were a sample-barcoded 5' primer and a J-beta primer mix. One entry per CDR3 protein, called by TCRdb with MiXCR from the 5' RACE reads. The table has 980,000 or so distinct CDR3 sequences, under 50% seen once; the top ten hold around 15%. The specimen sequenced was blood. The receptors come from a man aged 25-45 years in good health.

The rearrangement joins TRBV28 to TRBJ2-7, with D unresolved. Trimming took off 7 bases at V and 0 bases at J, with 16 bases between the two ends. The V gene's germline CDR1 is MDHEN and CDR2 SYDVKM. There are 15 residues in the CDR3. In DNA form, the CDR3 reads TGTGCCAGCACCAGCCCGCCTTCGAGCTCCTACGAGCAGTACTTC. Translated: CASTSPPSSSYEQYF.

The rearrangement joins TRBV5-1 to TRBJ2-2; D unclear. Between the trimmed V and J ends, which lost 0 bases and 7 bases, there was a span of 7 bases. The CDR3 is 13 residues long. Germline assignment: CDR1 SGHRS and CDR2 YFSETQ. The CDR3 loop is CASSLGPGGELFF. In DNA form, the CDR3 reads TGCGCCAGCAGCTTGGGACCTGGCGGGGAGCTGTTTTTT. The complete variable domain, with remaining parts taken from reference TRBV5-1 and TRBJ2-2, reads KAGVTQTPRYLIKTRGQQVTLSCSPISGHRSVSWYQQTPGQGLQFLFEYFSETQRNKGNFPGRFSGRQFSNSRSEMNVSTLELGDSALYLCASSLGPGGELFFGEGSRLTVL.

The sample holds a few counts of this clonotype. The V call is TRBV29-1, the J call TRBJ2-5, with 10 bases lining up with TRBD1. This CDR3 region has 12 residues. Germline lookup yields CDR1 SQVTM and CDR2 ANQGSEA. J was trimmed by 3 bases and V by 6 bases; bases with no gene match: 1. The CDR3 region has the DNA TGCAGCGTGGGGACAGGGGAAGAGACCCAGTACTTC. This sequence encodes CSVGTGEETQYF.

This clonotype was detected a few times. The J gene is TRBJ2-1, the V gene TRBV25-1, with TRBD2 matching over 7 bases. The CDR3 is made up of 15 amino acids. Germline values: CDR1 MGHDK, CDR2 SYGVNS. V lost 2 bases and J lost 5; bases outside the gene matches: 6. CDR3 DNA sequence: TGTGCCAGCAGTGAACGCCGACTAGCCCACAATGAGCAGTTCTTC. Protein sequence: CASSERRLAHNEQFF.

The chain is built from TRBV5-1 and TRBJ2-7; TRBD1 agrees at 12 bases. The J segment lost 7 bases and the V segment lost 6 bases, leaving 11 bases of the junction unmatched. The CDR3 totals 15 residues. CDR1 is SGHRS and CDR2 is YFSETQ in the germline V gene. The CDR3 spells CASIPGTGGYNEQYF. In nucleotides, the CDR3 is TGCGCCAGCATCCCCGGGACAGGGGGCTACAATGAGCAGTACTTC.

This clonotype was counted many times. CDR3 in DNA: TGCAGTGCCCCACCCACAGGGGGCCTTTTCTCAGATACGCAGTATTTT. Protein product: CSAPPTGGLFSDTQYF. This chain joins TRBV20-1 and TRBJ2-3; 9 positions match TRBD1. V shed 6 bases, J shed 4 bases, and the junction held 14 bases outside the gene matches. This CDR3 comprises 16 residues. The germline gives CDR1 DFQATT, CDR2 SNEGSKA (reference sequence).

CDR3 bases: TGTGCCAGCAGCTTTGAGGGTACCCGAGGGGCCCAGTACTTC. It specifies CASSFEGTRGAQYF. V and J are TRBV7-9 and TRBJ2-5, with D perhaps TRBD1 or TRBD2 (5 bases each). The germline V gene encodes CDR1 SEHNR and CDR2 FQNEAQ (reference sequence). Trimming removed 3 bases at V and 9 bases at J, with 17 bases between. CDR3 length equals 14 residues.

The chain is built from TRBV28 and TRBJ2-3, with D unclear. Germline-derived CDR1 and CDR2 are MDHEN and SYDVKM. Trimming removed 5 bases at V and 0 bases at J, with 15 bases between. CDR3 size: 16 residues. The CDR3 here is CASSTRQVLSTDTQYF. CDR3 DNA sequence: TGTGCCAGCAGTACCCGCCAGGTCCTTAGCACAGATACGCAGTATTTT.

A few counts support this clonotype. This chain joins TRBV5-5 and TRBJ2-7; no definite D call. Trimming took 0 bases from V and 3 from J, leaving 10 bases between them. Per the germline V gene, CDR1 is SGHKS and CDR2 is YYEKEE (reference sequence). The length of the CDR3 is 14 residues. CDR3 sequence (DNA): TGTGCCAGCAGCTTGGATCCCAGCTACTACGAGCAGTACTTC. It specifies CASSLDPSYYEQYF.

V is TRBV3-1 and J is TRBJ2-5; D possibly corresponds to TRBD2 (5 bases). This CDR3 has 16 amino acids. Germline CDR1 reads LGHDT; CDR2 reads YNNKEL (reference sequence). Trimming removed 4 bases at V and 5 bases at J, with 20 bases between. The CDR3 coding sequence is TGTGCCAGCAGCCCGACTTCGGTCCCACGCGGGGAGACCCAGTACTTC. As protein: CASSPTSVPRGETQYF.

This clonotype was seen more than once but under ten times. V and J are TRBV4-2 and TRBJ2-7, with 7 bases identical to TRBD1. The J call is uncertain, as TRBJ2-4 better fits the DNA end. Germline CDR1 LGHNA, CDR2 YNFKEQ. The CDR3 sequence is 14 residues long. The CDR3: CASSRPGTENIQYF. DNA of the CDR3: TGTGCCAGCAGCCGCCCCGGGACAGAAAACATTCAGTACTTC.

There are a few counts of this clonotype. V usage is TRBV15 and J usage is TRBJ2-4, with 7 bases fitting TRBD1. Germline assignment: CDR1 LNHNV and CDR2 YYDKDF (reference sequence). The junction had 17 bases not matched to a gene; V was cut back by 10 bases and J by 8 bases. The CDR3 spans 15 residues. DNA for the CDR3: TGTGCCAGCGCGTTCGGGACAGCACCCCGGGACATTCAGTACTTC. It translates to CASAFGTAPRDIQYF.

The chain has TRBV4-2 and TRBJ1-2; 7 bases agree with TRBD1. Germline values: CDR1 LGHNA, CDR2 YNFKEQ. Trimming removed 3 bases from V and 8 bases from J; junction bases left unmatched: 9. The CDR3 loop spans 14 amino acids. The CDR3: CASSQDTGVGGYTF. For the CDR3, the DNA is TGTGCCAGCAGCCAGGACACAGGGGTTGGCGGCTACACCTTC.

This clonotype has a handful of counts. The V gene is TRBV20-1, the J gene TRBJ2-3, with a weak D call TRBD1 (7 bases). Looked up from germline, CDR1 is DFQATT and CDR2 is SNEGSKA (reference sequence). The CDR3 consists of 14 residues. Trimming took off 2 bases at V and 4 bases at J, with 13 bases between the two ends. The CDR3 coding sequence is TGCAGTGCTAGAATGCCCAGGGGGGCAGATACGCAGTATTTT. It encodes CSARMPRGADTQYF.